The 10 T cell receptor delta chains presented below share a single source sample, sequenced in a study of γδ T cells in repeated Plasmodium falciparum infection. TCRdb reprocessed the multiplex PCR reads through CATT. The repertoire has 90,000 or so delta-chain clones, approximately 0.92% of them found once; the top ten carry just under 10%. Bulk repertoires came from Vgamma9/Vdelta2+ or Vdelta2-negative gammadelta T cells flow-sorted from PBMC. The sequencing input was gamma-delta T cells from blood. All receptors come from a pool of human donors (malaria-infected and uninfected, not separated).

Only a few counts were recorded for this clone. TCRdb's entry gives the protein of a much larger clone, which mismatches this DNA's translation at residue 13, likely from a read error; the protein reported here is translated from the DNA. V gene TRDV1 combines with J gene TRDJ1, with TRDD2 identical over 8 bases. The J gene was not available in TCRdb and was assigned here by matching the DNA to germline segments. V lost 1 base and J lost 3; bases outside the gene matches: 25. The germline V gene has CDR1 TSWWSYY and CDR2 QGS. This CDR3 region has 22 residues. The CDR3 DNA reads as TGTGCTCTTGGGGAACCCGTGAGGTCTTCCTACTGGGAGATAAAGGTGGCCGATAAACTCATCTTT. Translating gives CALGEPVRSSYWEIKVADKLIF.

The chain employs TRDV3 and TRDJ1, with D unclear. The J gene, missing from TCRdb, was assigned here through DNA to germline matching. Looked up from germline, CDR1 is TVYSNPD and CDR2 is GDNSRS (reference sequence). V lost 5 bases to trimming and J lost 2 bases, with 33 bases between them. This CDR3 contains 19 residues. The chain's CDR3 is CATPEASGAMPGWTDKLIF. The CDR3 DNA is TGTGCCACACCCGAGGCCTCCGGAGCCATGCCAGGGTGGACCGATAAACTCATCTTT.

This clone has more than one count but fewer than ten. A far larger clone is off by one base, so a read error is likely. This sample includes further DNA sequences coding for the same CDR3. V is TRDV1 and J is TRDJ2; no reliable D call. The CDR3 is 18 amino acids. The germline V gene encodes CDR1 TSWWSYY and CDR2 QGS. In DNA form, the CDR3 reads TGTGCTCTTGGGGAACTATCCCCCTCTGGAGCCCTGACAGCACAGCTCTTCTTT. Translation gives CALGELSPSGALTAQLFF.

The table lists this clone with a few counts. One base separates it from a far larger clone, so it is likely a read error. Other nucleotide sequences from this sample produce the same CDR3. The chain uses TRDV2 and TRDJ1, with D perhaps matching TRDD3 (5 bases). The J gene was missing in TCRdb and was found by matching the end of the DNA to germline. The CDR3 spans 16 residues. Germline-derived CDR1 and CDR2 are GEAIGNYY and EKD. V gave up 1 base and J gave up 5 bases, with 19 bases separating them. CDR3 DNA: TGTGCCTGTGACACTGTCGACGGGGGTAGGGCGGATAAACTCATCTTT. Its protein is CACDTVDGGRADKLIF.

This clone was observed a handful of times. This DNA's translation differs at residue 12 from TCRdb's protein, which comes from a much larger clone; a read error is likely, and the protein shown is translated from the DNA. This chain connects TRDV2 to TRDJ1; D may be TRDD3 (6 bases). TCRdb supplies no J gene; here it was assigned by aligning the nucleotide sequence to germline. The CDR3 is made up of 16 amino acids. CDR1 is GEAIGNYY and CDR2 is EKD in the germline V gene. The CDR3 region has the DNA TGTGCCTGTGACACGGGGATTTATAGGATCACCAATAAACTCATCTTT. Translated: CACDTGIYRITNKLIF.

This clone was detected a few times. The protein TCRdb gives is from a much larger clone and does not agree with this DNA's translation at residue 11, likely a read error; the protein shown here comes from the DNA. The chain joins TRDV2 to TRDJ1; TRDD3 agrees at 13 bases. The germline V gene has CDR1 GEAIGNYY and CDR2 EKD. The CDR3 runs to 16 residues. V lost 2 bases to trimming and J lost 4 bases; unmatched junction nucleotides: 6. Here the CDR3 reads CACDILGDTLSDKLIF. DNA of the CDR3: TGTGCCTGTGACATACTGGGGGATACGCTCAGCGATAAACTCATCTTT.

With regard to this clone: TCRdb pairs this DNA with a much larger clone's protein that differs at residue 16, likely a read error; the protein shown was translated from the DNA. No J gene was named, though the V gene is TRDV2; TRDD3 reflects the table's D call only, with no check against the DNA. This CDR3 is 18 amino acids long. Germline CDR1 reads GEAIGNYY; CDR2 reads EKD. CDR3 sequence: CACDTVAKVRDNSDKRIF. CDR3 in DNA: TGTGCCTGTGACACCGTGGCGAAGGTGAGGGATAACTCCGATAAACGCATCTTT.

This clone was found many times. The protein TCRdb lists belongs to a much larger clone and differs from this DNA's translation at residue 4, which points to a read error; the protein shown is made from the DNA. The chain has TRDV1 and TRDJ1, with a weak D call TRDD2 (5 bases). The CDR3 has 12 amino acids. V lost 8 bases and J lost 7, with 14 bases in between. Germline V lookup: CDR1 TSWWSYY, CDR2 QGS. The CDR3 here is CALRMFPFKLIF. The CDR3 DNA reads as TGTGCTCTTAGGATGTTTCCTTTTAAACTCATCTTT.

This clone was seen a handful of times. A far larger clone is only one base removed, so a read error is likely. This sample includes further DNA sequences coding for the same CDR3. V gene TRDV2 was called; the J gene was not. Germline CDR1 and CDR2: GEAIGNYY and EKD. This CDR3 region has 20 residues. The CDR3 loop reads CACDTRFHFMPQTYTDKLIF. The CDR3 DNA reads TGTGCCTGTGACACGCGGTTTCATTTTATGCCGCAGACGTACACCGATAAGCTCATCTTT.

A word on this clone: TCRdb attributes to this sequence the protein of a much larger clone, which differs from the DNA translation at residue 7; a read error is likely, and the protein displayed is translated from the DNA. In the same sample, other DNA sequences code for this CDR3. The rearrangement uses TRDV1 and TRDJ2; D is uncertain. Trimming left V 2 bases short and J 8 bases short, with 18 bases between. The CDR3 is 16 amino acids. Per germline, CDR1 TSWWSYY and CDR2 QGS. The CDR3 sequence: CALGEASCDGTAQLFF. The CDR3 nucleotides are TGTGCTCTTGGGGAAGCTTCTTGTGATGGAACGGCACAACTCTTCTTT.